This entry is about one T cell receptor beta chain. Its specificity is unknown. Researchers ran the PCR with 60 Vbeta and 13 Jbeta primers. Per the original methods: Later, an analysis found 65 million to 85 million unique TCR beta chains, and 9.5 million to 11 million of these were shared. Only in-frame clones appear in the TCRdb table, and some are missing; sequencing was by immunoSEQ multiplex PCR. D and trimming were read from the DNA, whereas the V and J calls and clone size are those reported in that table. In the table there are 100,000 to 150,000 clones, 80% to 90% of which are singletons. With 2 bases removed from V and 8 bases from J, the gap between germline ends came to 10 bases. The CDR3 length is 14 residues. CDR1 and CDR2 from the germline V gene are MNHEY and SVGAGI. These data come from a study of cytomegalovirus exposure and HLA in healthy donors. Study-wide results and limits: In a later analysis, donors in an Asian-associated ancestry cluster reportedly had fewer N-insertions in productive TCRs than the cohort mean.

Material for sequencing was PBMCs. The sequence was obtained from a man aged 50 or older in good health and CMV-seronegative. The chain is built from TRBV6-5 and TRBJ1-6; D gene uncertain. The CDR3 sequence: CASSYTGVDSPLHF. CDR3 DNA sequence: TGTGCCAGCAGTTACACCGGGGTTGATTCACCCCTCCACTTT.